Presented here are 18 T cell receptor beta chains from one specimen sequenced in a study of vaccination effects on CD4 cells after COVID-19. Antigens of these TCRs are unknown. Antigen-specific CD4+ T cells were expanded (with viral peptide pools) by the ViraFEST assay ahead of sequencing. The culture ran for 9 to 11 days, and then CD4+ T cells were isolated. Testing of the vaccine recipients showed negative nucleocapsid antibodies and no prior SARS-CoV-2 infection. Some clones are missing from TCRdb's copy, which holds only in-frame ones; the method was immunoSEQ multiplex PCR. The repertoire holds 28,000 or so clones, roughly two thirds seen once, with 10% to 13% in the top ten. Here the sequenced sample was CD4+ T cells from PBMCs cultured with SARS-CoV-2 spike peptides, taken before COVID-19 vaccination. All receptors derive from a human donor who received a COVID-19 vaccine.

CDR3 DNA: TGTGCCTGGAGTGTAGCAGGGATCACTGAAGCTTTCTTT. Translation gives CAWSVAGITEAFF. The rearrangement joins TRBV30 to TRBJ1-1; weak D call: TRBD1 (5 bases). Trimming pared 0 bases from V and 4 bases from J, leaving 9 bases between. CDR1 and CDR2 (germline): GTSNPN, SVGIG (reference sequence). This CDR3 comprises 13 residues.

This clone appeared a single time. The chain links TRBV4-1 to TRBJ2-1; D may correspond to TRBD1 or TRBD2 (6 bases each). Trimming removed 4 bases from V and 14 bases from J, with 18 bases in between. CDR3 length: 13 residues. CDR1 is MGHRA and CDR2 is YSYEKL in the germline V gene. The CDR3 spells CASSPHRAEGEFF. DNA of the CDR3: TGCGCCAGCAGCCCTCACCGAGCGGAGGGGGAGTTCTTC.

This clone came up once. The V and J genes are TRBV7-8 and TRBJ2-1; 8 bases match TRBD2. The V gene end was trimmed by 7 bases and the J gene end by 0 bases; junction bases not matched to a gene: 5. Germline V gives CDR1 SGHVS, CDR2 FQNEAQ. The CDR3 runs to 15 residues. The CDR3 loop reads CASNLREGSYNEQFF. The DNA of the CDR3 is TGTGCCAGCAATTTACGGGAGGGCTCCTACAATGAGCAGTTCTTC.

J is TRBJ2-1 and V is TRBV6-5, with D possibly matching TRBD1 (5 bases). The germline V gene has CDR1 MNHEY and CDR2 SVGAGI. The V and J ends lost 6 bases and 6 bases respectively, with 12 bases between them. CDR3 length: 13 amino acids. The CDR3 region is CASRLAGRNEQFF. The CDR3 nucleotides read TGTGCCAGCAGATTGGCAGGGCGCAATGAGCAGTTCTTC.

The CDR3 region is CASRPGRASGELFF. DNA of the CDR3: TGTGCCAGCAGACCCGGGAGGGCGTCCGGGGAGCTGTTTTTT. The chain combines TRBV2 with TRBJ2-2; 8 bases align to TRBD2. J lost 6 bases, V lost 6 bases, and 6 bases had no gene match. This CDR3 has 14 residues. Looked up from germline, CDR1 is SNHLY and CDR2 is FYNNEI.

The V gene is TRBV25-1, the J gene TRBJ2-3; 7 bases match TRBD1. The CDR3 has 15 amino acids. Germline CDR1 and CDR2: MGHDK and SYGVNS. V was pared by 1 base and J by 3 bases, with 4 bases of the junction left unmatched. DNA of the CDR3: TGTGCCAGCAGTGAATGGGGGACAGATACAGATACGCAGTATTTT. This encodes CASSEWGTDTDTQYF.

The genes are TRBV18 and TRBJ2-1; 11 bases map to TRBD2. The ends lost 4 bases at V and 6 bases at J; junction bases unmatched: 11. Germline values: CDR1 KGHSH, CDR2 LQKENI. The CDR3 covers 17 residues. CDR3 sequence (DNA): TGTGCCAGCTCACGGGGCTTCTTAGCGGGGGGGCCCAATGAGCAGTTCTTC. The encoded protein is CASSRGFLAGGPNEQFF.

The chain has TRBV12-3 or TRBV12-4 and TRBJ1-2; TRBD1 might be the D (6 bases). CDR3 length: 13 residues. Trimming took 3 bases from V and 6 from J, leaving 11 bases between them. The CDR3 bases are TGTGCCAGCAGTTTGAGGGGGGGTGATGGCTACACCTTC. Translation: CASSLRGGDGYTF.

The chain employs TRBV18 and TRBJ1-2; D unresolved. V was clipped by 4 bases and J by 8 bases, with 11 bases between them. The CDR3 is 12 residues long. Germline V gene data show CDR1 as KGHSH and CDR2 as LQKENI. CDR3 sequence (DNA): TGTGCCAGCTCACTAGACGTTTCGGGCTACACCTTC. It codes for CASSLDVSGYTF.

The chain carries TRBV19 and TRBJ2-5; D unresolved. CDR3 size: 15 residues. The germline CDR1 and CDR2 sequences are LNHDA and SQIVND (reference sequence). Trimming pared 3 bases from V and 2 bases from J, leaving 13 bases between. CDR3 loop: CASSIGWAGQETQYF. Here the CDR3 DNA reads TGTGCCAGTAGTATTGGCTGGGCAGGACAAGAGACCCAGTACTTC.

The chain has TRBV5-1 and TRBJ1-2; D is uncertain. Trimming took 4 bases from V and 7 from J, leaving 14 bases between them. Germline V lookup: CDR1 SGHRS, CDR2 YFSETQ. This CDR3 contains 13 residues. In DNA form, the CDR3 reads TGCGCCAGCAGCGGGGTCTTAAAGAGTGGCTACACCTTC. Its protein is CASSGVLKSGYTF.

The rearrangement joins TRBV5-4 to TRBJ2-3; TRBD2 agrees at 16 bases. V shed 4 bases, J shed 4 bases, and the junction held 6 bases outside the gene matches. Looked up from germline, CDR1 is SGHNT and CDR2 is YYREEE (reference sequence). The CDR3 covers 17 residues. The CDR3 DNA is TGTGCCAGCAGCAAGGGACTAGCGGGGGGGCGATCAGATACGCAGTATTTT. Protein: CASSKGLAGGRSDTQYF.

V gene TRBV10-3 combines with J gene TRBJ2-1; the D is unclear. The CDR3 runs to 12 residues. Germline CDR1 is ENHRY and CDR2 is SYGVKD. V lost 10 bases to trimming and J lost 5 bases, with 12 bases between them. The CDR3 spells CATINLDNEQFF. DNA for the CDR3: TGTGCCACGATAAACCTCGACAATGAGCAGTTCTTC.

This clone was picked up a small number of times. V usage is TRBV27 and J usage is TRBJ2-5; 10 nucleotides align to TRBD1. V lost 5 bases, J lost 5 bases, and 5 bases stayed unmatched. In germline, CDR1 is MNHEY, CDR2 SMNVEV (reference sequence). The CDR3 runs 14 residues. The CDR3 loop is CASSPGTGEETQYF. The CDR3 DNA reads TGTGCCAGCAGTCCCGGGACAGGGGAGGAGACCCAGTACTTC.

The chain has TRBV5-1 and TRBJ2-2, with D tentatively TRBD1 or TRBD2 (5 bases each). Germline V lookup: CDR1 SGHRS, CDR2 YFSETQ. Trimming took off 7 bases at V and 4 bases at J, with 14 bases between the two ends. The CDR3 covers 14 residues. CDR3 nucleotide sequence: TGCGCCAGCGGGGCGGGCACCTCCACCGGGGAGCTGTTTTTT. Protein product: CASGAGTSTGELFF.

This clone was seen only a few times. The chain combines TRBV7-9 with TRBJ1-5; D is uncertain. V lost 4 bases, J lost 1 base, and 14 bases lay in between. Germline V gene lookup returns CDR1 SEHNR and CDR2 FQNEAQ (reference sequence). This CDR3 has 16 residues. CDR3 sequence (DNA): TGTGCCAGCAGCTCAGGCCCCGAGGGAAGCAATCAGCCCCAGCATTTT. Translated, it gives CASSSGPEGSNQPQHF.

V gene TRBV6-5 combines with J gene TRBJ2-7; D perhaps matches TRBD1 (6 bases). V lost 6 bases and J lost 2, with 14 bases in between. CDR3 size: 14 residues. Germline CDR1 and CDR2: MNHEY and SVGAGI. CDR3 DNA sequence: TGTGCCAGCAGCCAAATGGACAGCACCTACGAGCAGTACTTC. This translates into CASSQMDSTYEQYF.

The chain uses TRBV12-3 or TRBV12-4 and TRBJ2-1, with 9 bases lining up with TRBD1. The CDR3 runs to 13 residues. Trimming at V came to 4 bases and at J to 15 bases, leaving 10 bases not matched to a gene. The CDR3 region has the DNA TGTGCCAGCAGTTCACAGGGGGCCTATACGTGGTTCTTC. Amino acid sequence: CASSSQGAYTWFF.